This T cell receptor beta chain emerged from a study of blood T cells in healthy people across ages. PCR was performed a second time for roughly 7 to 11 cycles using a sample-barcoded 5' primer and a J-beta primer mix. TCRdb re-analysed the 5' RACE reads in MiXCR, keeping a single row per CDR3 protein. Found here are roughly 900,000 distinct CDR3 sequences, 29% of them singletons; the top ten hold approximately 15%. This CDR3 comprises 12 residues. Germline CDR1 is SEHNR and CDR2 is FQNEAQ (reference sequence). General observations from the study: PBMCs were not sorted, which prevented a conclusive comparison of naive versus antigen-experienced cells. Naive CD4+ cells and diversity were both higher in long-lived donors than in aged donors.

This clonotype was picked up a small number of times. The target antigen is unknown. This may be a read error, as it is one base from a much larger clone. Material: blood. The chain is built from TRBV7-9 and TRBJ2-3, with D tentatively TRBD1 (5 bases). The receptor was isolated from a woman older than 75 in good health. The CDR3 loop reads CSSSPVTGAQYF. DNA for the CDR3: TGTTCCAGCAGCCCAGTAACAGGAGCGCAGTATTTT.